This T cell receptor beta chain was recorded in a study of OX40 agonist ivuxolimab in advanced cancers. Across the study: Recorded diagnoses for dose-escalation patients were hepatocellular carcinoma, melanoma, renal cell or head and neck cancer. Study-wide results and limits: Some patients who did not respond also had low normalized T-cell clonal expansion. Near-lowest levels of clonal expansion characterized partial responders at 0.1-3.0 mg/kg.

A note on this clone: The antigen remains undetermined.

Assay used: immunoSEQ multiplex PCR; TCRdb lists only in-frame clones, some missing. The sample carries tens of thousands of clones, about 90% recorded once. The sequencing used CD4+ or CD8+ T cells sorted from blood, collected in a trial of the OX40 agonist ivuxolimab. The receptor comes from an adult with an advanced solid tumor such as melanoma, head and neck, liver or kidney cancer.

The CDR3: CASSIGSRGINTEAFF. The CDR3 DNA is TGTGCCAGTAGTATTGGTAGTAGGGGGATCAACACTGAAGCTTTCTTT. The chain is built from TRBV19 and TRBJ1-1, with D tentatively TRBD1 (6 bases). V shed 3 bases and J shed 2 bases, with 16 bases lying between them. Germline V gene sequence: CDR1 LNHDA, CDR2 SQIVND (reference sequence). There are 16 residues in the CDR3.